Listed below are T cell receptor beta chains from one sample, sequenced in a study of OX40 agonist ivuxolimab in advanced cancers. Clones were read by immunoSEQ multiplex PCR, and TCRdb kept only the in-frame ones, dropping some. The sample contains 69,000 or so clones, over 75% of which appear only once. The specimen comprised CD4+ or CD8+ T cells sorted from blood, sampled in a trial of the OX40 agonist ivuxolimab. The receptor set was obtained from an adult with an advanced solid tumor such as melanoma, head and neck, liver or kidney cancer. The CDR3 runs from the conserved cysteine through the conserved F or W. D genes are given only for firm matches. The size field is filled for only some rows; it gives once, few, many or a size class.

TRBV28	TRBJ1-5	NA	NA	TGTGCCAGCAGTCGGGACACGAAAAGCAATCAGCCCCAGCATTTT	CASSRDTKSNQPQHF
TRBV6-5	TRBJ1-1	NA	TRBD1	TGTGCCAGCAGTTTCCCCGGGACAGGGGGAACAGCTTTCTTT	CASSFPGTGGTAFF
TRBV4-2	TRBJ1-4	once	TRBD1	TGTGCCAGCAGCCTCCCATCACCGGGACAGGGTCCTGCAACTAATGAAAAACTGTTTTTT	CASSLPSPGQGPATNEKLFF
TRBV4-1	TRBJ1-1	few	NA	TGCGCCAGCAGCCAATTCGGGCTGGTTAGTGGCACTGAAGCTTTCTTT	CASSQFGLVSGTEAFF
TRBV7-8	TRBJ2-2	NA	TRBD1	TGTGCCAGCAGCTCATACAGGGGGAGAACCGGGGAGCTGTTTTTT	CASSSYRGRTGELFF
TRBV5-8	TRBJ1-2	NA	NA	TGTGCCAGCAGCTACACAATAAACTATGGCTACACCTTC	CASSYTINYGYTF
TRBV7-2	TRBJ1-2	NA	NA	TGTGCCAGCAGCTTAGTTGTGTCAGGGAACTATGGCTACACCTTC	CASSLVVSGNYGYTF
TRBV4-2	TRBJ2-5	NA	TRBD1	TGTGCCAGCAGCCCGACAGGGGACCGGGGGGAGACCCAGTACTTC	CASSPTGDRGETQYF
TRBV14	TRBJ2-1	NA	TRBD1	TGTGCCAGCAGCCAAGATCTGAGGACAGGGGGGAGATTCTTC	CASSQDLRTGGRFF
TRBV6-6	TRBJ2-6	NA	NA	TGTGCCAGCTCAGACTCTGGGGCCAACGTCCTGACTTTC	CASSDSGANVLTF
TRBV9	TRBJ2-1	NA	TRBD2	TGTGCCAGCAGCACCCGCGGGACTATTTTAAATGAGCAGTTCTTC	CASSTRGTILNEQFF
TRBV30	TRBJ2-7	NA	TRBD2	TGTGCCTGGAGGACTAGCGGGAACTCCTACGAGCAGTACTTC	CAWRTSGNSYEQYF
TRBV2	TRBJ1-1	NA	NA	TGTGCCAGCAGTGTTTATTTGGACCCCTTCTTT	CASSVYLDPFF
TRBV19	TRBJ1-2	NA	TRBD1	TGTGCCAGTAGTACTCCGGGACAGGGGATCTATGGCTACACCTTC	CASSTPGQGIYGYTF
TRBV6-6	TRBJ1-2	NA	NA	TGTGCCAGCAGAGGAAAGCAGGTGGAGTGGGATGGCTACACCTTC	CASRGKQVEWDGYTF
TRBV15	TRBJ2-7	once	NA	TGTGCCACCAGCAGAGAAGGCGGCACCTACGAGCAGTACTTC	CATSREGGTYEQYF
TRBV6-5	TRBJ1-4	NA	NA	TGTGCCAGCACCCTTTCCCTCGATGCATCGGAAAAACTGTTTTTT	CASTLSLDASEKLFF
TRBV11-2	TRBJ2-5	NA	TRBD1	TGTGCCAGCAGCTCCCTCCCAACAGGGGGGAACAGGAGGACCCAGTACTTC	CASSSLPTGGNRRTQYF
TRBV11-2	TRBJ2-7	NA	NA	TGTGCCAGCAGCTTCACGCGGGATGCCGCCGAGCAGTACTTC	CASSFTRDAAEQYF
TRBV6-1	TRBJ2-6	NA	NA	TGTGCCAGCAGTGACTGGCAATCTGGGGCCAACGTCCTGACTTTC	CASSDWQSGANVLTF
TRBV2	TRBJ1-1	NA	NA	TGTGCCACCGCGACCAGGGTCACTGAAGCTTTCTTT	CATATRVTEAFF
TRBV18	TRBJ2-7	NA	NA	TGTGCCAGCTCACCACCAAGCTCCTACGAGCAGTACTTC	CASSPPSSYEQYF
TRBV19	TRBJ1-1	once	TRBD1	TGTGCCAGTAGTCCTACAGGGGGCTGGGGCACTGAAGCTTTCTTT	CASSPTGGWGTEAFF
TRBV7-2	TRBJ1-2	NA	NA	NA	CASSFGTGTHTF
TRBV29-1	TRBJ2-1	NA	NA	TGCAGCGTTGGTCAACAGTACAATGAGCAGTTCTTC	CSVGQQYNEQFF
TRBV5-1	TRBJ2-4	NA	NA	TGCGCCAGCAGCCCTGGGGGGCCTCAAGACATTCAGTACTTC	CASSPGGPQDIQYF
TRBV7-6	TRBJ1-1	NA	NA	TGTGCCAGCAGCTCGAACATGAACACTGAAGCTTTCTTT	CASSSNMNTEAFF
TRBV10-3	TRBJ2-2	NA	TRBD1	TGTGCCTCGCGACAGGGGGTCGCCGGGGAGCTGTTTTTT	CASRQGVAGELFF
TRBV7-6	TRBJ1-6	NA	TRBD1	TGTGCCAGCAGCTCCAAACAACCGGGACAGGGTTATTCACCCCTCCACTTT	CASSSKQPGQGYSPLHF
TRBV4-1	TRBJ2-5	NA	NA	TGCGCCAGCAGCCAAGATTACTTGGGATACGAGACCCAGTACTTC	CASSQDYLGYETQYF
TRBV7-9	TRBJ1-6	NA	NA	TGTGCCAGCAGCTTTCGGCGCAAACAGGGACATAATTCACCCCTCCACTTT	CASSFRRKQGHNSPLHF
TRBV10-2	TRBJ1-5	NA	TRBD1	TGCGCCAGCAGCGGACAGGCCCGCAATCAGCCCCAGCATTTT	CASSGQARNQPQHF
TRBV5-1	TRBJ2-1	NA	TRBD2	TGCGCCAGCAGCTTGGTAGGAGCGGGAGGTGGGAATGAGCAGTTCTTC	CASSLVGAGGGNEQFF
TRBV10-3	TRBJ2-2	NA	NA	TGTGCCTTGGGACTCCCGAACACCGGGGAGCTGTTTTTT	CALGLPNTGELFF
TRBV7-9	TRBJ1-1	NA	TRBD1	TGTGCCAGCAGCTGGGGACAGCCTAATGAAGCTTTCTTT	CASSWGQPNEAFF
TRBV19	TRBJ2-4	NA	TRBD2	TGTGCCAGTAGAAGCCCGGGAGGCAAAAACATTCAGTACTTC	CASRSPGGKNIQYF
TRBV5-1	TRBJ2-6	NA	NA	TGCGCCAGCAGCGCGGGACAGATCTCTGGGGCCAACGTCCTGACTTTC	CASSAGQISGANVLTF
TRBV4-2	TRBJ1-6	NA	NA	TGTGCCAGCAGCCTTGAGGCCCTAGGGAATTCACCCCTCCACTTT	CASSLEALGNSPLHF
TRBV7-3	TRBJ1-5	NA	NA	TGTGCCAGCAGCTTAACTGGCAGGAATCAGCCCCAGCATTTT	CASSLTGRNQPQHF
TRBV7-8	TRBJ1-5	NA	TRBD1	TGTGCCAGCAGCTTAGTCAGGGGGAGTAATCAGCCCCAGCATTTT	CASSLVRGSNQPQHF
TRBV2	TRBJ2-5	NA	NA	TGTGCCAGCAGTTATAACCAAGAGACCCAGTACTTC	CASSYNQETQYF
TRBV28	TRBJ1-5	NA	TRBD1	TGTGCCAGCAGCCTAAGACAGGGAAGGAATCAGCCCCAGCATTTT	CASSLRQGRNQPQHF
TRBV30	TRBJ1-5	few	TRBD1	TGTGCCTGGCGGGACAGGGGATCGGGGCCCCAGCATTTT	CAWRDRGSGPQHF
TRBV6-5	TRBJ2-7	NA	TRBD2	TGTGCCAGCAGACCACTAGCGGGAGGTTCCTACGAGCAGTACTTC	CASRPLAGGSYEQYF
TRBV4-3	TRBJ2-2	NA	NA	TGCGCCAGCAGCCAAAACAGCGCGGGAAACACCGGGGAGCTGTTTTTT	CASSQNSAGNTGELFF
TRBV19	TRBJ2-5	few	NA	TGTGCCAGTAGACTGTCGGGGGAGACCCAGTACTTC	CASRLSGETQYF
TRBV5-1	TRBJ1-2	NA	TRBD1	TGCGCCAGCAGCTTGGACGGAGGGGGCGCGTACTATGGCTACACCTTC	CASSLDGGGAYYGYTF
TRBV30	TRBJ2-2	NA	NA	TGTGCCTGGAGTGGTTACGAGAACACCGGGGAGCTGTTTTTT	CAWSGYENTGELFF
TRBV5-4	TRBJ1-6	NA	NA	TGTGCCAGCAGCAACAGGGCTGGTTCACCCCTCCACTTT	CASSNRAGSPLHF
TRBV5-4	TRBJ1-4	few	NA	TGTGCCAGCAGCTTGTTTGGGATGGGGAAACTGTTTTTT	CASSLFGMGKLFF
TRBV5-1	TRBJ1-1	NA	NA	TGCGCCAGCAGTGCCCTACAGGGCGGGACTGAAGCTTTCTTT	CASSALQGGTEAFF
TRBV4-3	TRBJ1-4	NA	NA	TGCGCCAGCAGCCCGGACTTGAATGAAAAACTGTTTTTT	CASSPDLNEKLFF
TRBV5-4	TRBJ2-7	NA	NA	TGTGCCAGCAGCTTTGGGACCTACGAGCAGTACTTC	CASSFGTYEQYF